Listed below are T cell receptor beta chains from one sample, sequenced in a study of blood T cell repertoires in COVID-19. TCRdb's table, derived via immunoSEQ multiplex PCR, lists solely in-frame clones and lacks some. The sample has under 200,000 clones, 70% to 90% seen once. Sample: peripheral blood. These receptor sequences come from a woman older than 75 with acute or convalescent COVID-19. CDR3s include the opening cysteine and the closing phenylalanine or tryptophan. The D gene is left open where the match is weak. Part of the rows lack a size; the others show once, few, many or a class for expanded clones.

clone size	D gene	V gene	J gene	CDR3 protein	CDR3 DNA
-	TRBD1	TRBV19	TRBJ1-5	CASSIRGAGGQPQHF	TGTGCCAGTAGTATAAGGGGGGCAGGGGGCCAGCCCCAGCATTTT
once	-	TRBV2	TRBJ1-1	CASSMDITEAFF	TGTGCCAGCAGTATGGACATCACTGAAGCTTTCTTT
-	TRBD1	TRBV7-8	TRBJ1-1	CASSTWDSEAFF	TGTGCCAGCAGCACGTGGGACAGTGAAGCTTTCTTT
-	TRBD1	TRBV12-3/TRBV12-4	TRBJ1-5	CASRPDRYQPQHF	TGTGCCAGCAGACCGGACAGGTATCAGCCCCAGCATTTT
-	-	TRBV5-1	TRBJ1-5	CASSLLPDQPQHF	TGCGCCAGCAGCCTCCTCCCCGATCAGCCCCAGCATTTT
few	TRBD2	TRBV7-2	TRBJ2-3	CASSRTSGDTDTQYF	TGTGCCAGCAGTAGGACTAGCGGGGACACAGATACGCAGTATTTT
once	-	TRBV7-2	TRBJ1-2	CASSPRVVLSGYTF	TGTGCCAGCAGCCCCCGAGTAGTGCTTTCTGGCTACACCTTC
-	-	TRBV30	TRBJ1-1	CAWSPIVGRPYEAFF	TGTGCCTGGAGTCCTATCGTAGGCAGGCCCTACGAGGCTTTCTTT
few	TRBD2	TRBV10-3	TRBJ2-1	CAISDVGLAGFSPQFF	TGTGCCATCAGTGATGTGGGACTAGCGGGGTTCTCACCGCAGTTCTTC
once	TRBD2	TRBV5-1	TRBJ2-7	CASSLGRTSGRAYEQYF	TGCGCCAGCAGCTTGGGCAGGACTAGCGGGAGGGCCTACGAGCAGTACTTC
-	-	TRBV5-1	TRBJ2-2	CASSVTGNTGELFF	TGCGCCAGCAGCGTGACAGGGAACACCGGGGAGCTGTTTTTT
-	-	TRBV10-3	TRBJ1-2	CAISESRQSIFYYGYTF	TGTGCCATCAGTGAGTCTCGACAGTCCATTTTCTACTATGGCTACACCTTC
-	-	TRBV30	TRBJ2-5	CAWSSGTAGPAETQYF	TGTGCCTGGAGTTCCGGAACCGCGGGTCCGGCGGAGACCCAGTACTTC
-	-	TRBV12-3/TRBV12-4	TRBJ2-3	CASSLRGGTQYF	TGTGCCAGCAGTTTAAGGGGGGGTACGCAGTATTTT
-	TRBD1	TRBV11-1	TRBJ2-7	CASSTDRVYYEQYF	TGTGCCAGCAGCACCGACAGGGTCTACTACGAGCAGTACTTC
-	TRBD1	TRBV5-1	TRBJ2-1	CASSFDRGGYNEQFF	TGCGCCAGCAGTTTCGACAGGGGTGGTTACAATGAGCAGTTCTTC
-	-	TRBV18	TRBJ2-7	CASSHTSTGSGPGEQYF	TGTGCCAGCTCACACACGTCAACAGGGTCGGGTCCGGGCGAGCAGTACTTC
-	-	TRBV5-1	TRBJ1-2	CASSLSGGAGYTF	TGCGCCAGCAGCCTCTCGGGAGGGGCTGGCTACACCTTC
-	TRBD1	TRBV5-5	TRBJ2-3	CASSQTGGGTDTQYF	TGTGCCAGCAGCCAAACAGGGGGCGGCACAGATACGCAGTATTTT
few	-	TRBV6-5	TRBJ1-1	CASSYRAGGNTEAFF	TGTGCCAGCAGTTACCGCGCCGGGGGGAACACTGAAGCTTTCTTT
-	TRBD2	TRBV5-1	TRBJ2-1	CASSFGLAGGGGNEQFF	TGCGCCAGCAGCTTCGGACTAGCGGGAGGTGGAGGCAATGAGCAGTTCTTC
-	-	TRBV6-2/TRBV6-3	TRBJ1-1	CASSSREGAEAFF	TGTGCCAGCAGTTCCAGGGAGGGGGCTGAAGCTTTCTTT
-	-	TRBV18	TRBJ1-1	CASSGGGYTEAFF	TGTGCCAGCTCCGGGGGAGGGTACACTGAAGCTTTCTTT
-	TRBD2	TRBV4-3	TRBJ2-1	CASSQGGRALDEQFF	TGCGCCAGCAGCCAAGGCGGGAGGGCCCTGGATGAGCAGTTCTTC
-	-	TRBV18	TRBJ1-2	CASSSRQVVDYGYTF	TGTGCCAGCTCATCGAGACAGGTGGTGGACTATGGCTACACCTTC
-	TRBD1	TRBV6-5	TRBJ1-1	CASRILLTGGAFF	TGTGCCAGCAGGATCCTATTAACAGGGGGGGCTTTCTTT
-	TRBD2	TRBV19	TRBJ2-7	CASSIYGGSTYEQYF	TGTGCCAGTAGTATTTACGGGGGGTCAACCTACGAGCAGTACTTC
-	-	TRBV18	TRBJ1-6	CASSPQQGETSPLHF	TGTGCCAGCTCACCGCAACAGGGAGAGACGTCACCCCTCCACTTT
-	-	TRBV15	TRBJ2-5	CATSRGGQQETQYF	TGTGCCACCAGCAGAGGAGGACAGCAAGAGACCCAGTACTTC
-	-	TRBV9	TRBJ1-2	CASSVTSNYGYTF	TGTGCCAGCAGCGTTACTTCCAACTATGGCTACACCTTC
-	TRBD1	TRBV3-1/TRBV3-2	TRBJ2-1	CASRLGGKGRNEQFF	TGTGCCAGCAGACTAGGGGGCAAGGGTCGCAATGAGCAGTTCTTC
-	-	TRBV10-3	TRBJ1-3	CAISETLVASGNTIYF	TGTGCCATCAGTGAGACGTTGGTGGCCTCTGGAAACACCATATATTTT
-	TRBD2	TRBV7-2	TRBJ2-3	CASSLYSGRGDTQYF	TGTGCCAGCAGCCTTTATAGCGGGAGGGGGGATACGCAGTATTTT
-	TRBD2	TRBV6-9	TRBJ2-7	CASSYIQGAGVPLLYEQYF	TGTGCCAGCAGTTATATCCAAGGAGCGGGAGTTCCCCTTCTCTACGAGCAGTACTTC
-	TRBD2	TRBV20-1	TRBJ2-7	CSAGTTYEQYF	TGCAGTGCTGGGACTACCTACGAGCAGTACTTC
few	-	TRBV7-6	TRBJ1-3	CASSPRTAQPSSGNTIYF	TGTGCCAGCAGCCCCCGGACAGCCCAACCTAGCTCTGGAAACACCATATATTTT
-	-	TRBV7-2	TRBJ2-7	CASSLVARSYEQYF	TGTGCCAGCAGCTTAGTGGCCAGATCCTACGAGCAGTACTTC
-	-	TRBV7-9	TRBJ1-5	CASSWTDSNQPQHF	TGTGCCAGCAGTTGGACAGATAGCAATCAGCCCCAGCATTTT
-	-	TRBV4-3	TRBJ1-1	CASSQGLRRETEAFF	TGCGCCAGCAGCCAAGGACTCCGGAGGGAGACTGAAGCTTTCTTT
-	-	TRBV5-6	TRBJ1-2	CASSDDSLSLYYGYTF	TGTGCCAGCAGCGACGACAGTCTGAGCCTTTACTATGGCTACACCTTC
-	-	TRBV20-1	TRBJ1-5	CSASPGTKRGNQPQHF	TGCAGTGCTAGTCCCGGGACAAAGAGGGGCAATCAGCCCCAGCATTTT
-	-	TRBV2	TRBJ2-5	CASNPQGGQETQYF	TGTGCCAGCAACCCGCAGGGGGGCCAAGAGACCCAGTACTTC
-	-	TRBV3-1/TRBV3-2	TRBJ2-5	CASSRTLVGPQETQYF	TGTGCCAGCAGCCGGACTCTGGTTGGCCCCCAAGAGACCCAGTACTTC
-	TRBD1	TRBV6-2/TRBV6-3	TRBJ1-5	CASSYTLGQGVDQPQHF	TGTGCCAGCAGTTACACGCTGGGGCAGGGGGTGGATCAGCCCCAGCATTTT
-	TRBD1	TRBV6-6	TRBJ2-5	CASNRGTYQETQYF	TGTGCCAGTAACAGGGGGACGTACCAAGAGACCCAGTACTTC
-	TRBD1	TRBV7-2	TRBJ1-4	CASSLEGTGIEKLFF	TGTGCCAGCAGCTTAGAAGGGACAGGGATCGAAAAACTGTTTTTT
once	TRBD2	TRBV7-2	TRBJ2-1	CASSRVSGRDNEQFF	TGTGCCAGCTCCCGAGTTAGCGGGAGGGACAATGAGCAGTTCTTC
-	TRBD2	TRBV20-1	TRBJ2-5	CSGAGEETQYF	TGCAGTGGGGCGGGAGAGGAGACCCAGTACTTC
-	-	TRBV7-2	TRBJ1-1	CASSLVTPGTEAFF	TGTGCCAGCAGCTTAGTAACCCCAGGGACTGAAGCTTTCTTT
-	TRBD2	TRBV19	TRBJ2-3	CASSNAGATFTDTQYF	TGTGCCAGTAGTAACGCGGGAGCCACCTTCACAGATACGCAGTATTTT
-	TRBD1	TRBV30	TRBJ2-7	CAWSGTGTGGSYEQYF	TGTGCCTGGAGTGGGACCGGGACAGGGGGATCCTACGAGCAGTACTTC